This T cell receptor (beta chain) was documented in a study of monozygotic twins with inflammatory bowel disease. This CDR3 contains 14 residues. As for this clonotype: Its antigen is still unknown.

TCRdb re-called the 5' RACE reads, yielding one record per CDR3 amino acid sequence without DNA. Its clone listing holds a few hundred thousand distinct CDR3 sequences. Findings and limits, study-wide: Variability in patient repertoires may have come partly from differing immunosuppressive treatments. No one strong IBD-associated signal or clonotype was supported.

Sequenced input: blood. The TCR was taken from a human donor with ulcerative colitis or Crohn's disease, or a healthy co-twin of an affected twin (not recorded which). The rearrangement joins TRBV12-3 or TRBV12-4 to TRBJ2-7. CDR3 sequence: CASSLSYATYEQYF.